This T cell receptor beta chain was identified in a study of technical replicates of blood from several donors. The CDR3 consists of 19 residues. In germline, CDR1 is SGDLS, CDR2 YYNGEE. Trimming left V 0 bases short and J 1 base short, with 20 bases between. The assay was immunoSEQ multiplex PCR, and TCRdb's table has in-frame clones only and misses some. The table shows approximately 90,000 clones, with roughly 96% occurring only once. The source material was T cells isolated from PBMCs. The source is a human donor in good health. The chain joins TRBV9 to TRBJ2-1, with D perhaps TRBD2 (5 bases). CDR3 region: CASSVDPSTFLRSYNEQFF. The CDR3 DNA reads TGTGCCAGCAGCGTAGATCCTAGCACCTTCTTAAGGTCCTACAATGAGCAGTTCTTC.